This T cell receptor beta chain stems from a study of OX40 agonist ivuxolimab in advanced cancers. Study details: Treatment of patients was with ivuxolimab, an agonistic anti-OX40 (CD134) antibody. A male proportion of under 90% was recorded, with mean age approximately 64 years and range about 20 to 85.

Germline-derived CDR1 and CDR2 are MDHEN and SYDVKM. CDR3 length equals 13 residues. V lost 5 bases and J 4 bases, leaving 11 bases between the germline ends. Assay: immunoSEQ multiplex PCR; the TCRdb copy retains only in-frame clones and omits some. The sample contains about 70,000 clones, roughly 85% of which appear only once. General study results and limits: Among some nonresponders, normalized T-cell clonal expansion was also low.

In regard to this clone: What it binds is not known.

The V and J genes are TRBV28 and TRBJ2-5, with a possible D match to TRBD2 (6 bases). Sequencing used CD4+ or CD8+ T cells sorted from blood, obtained in a trial of the OX40 agonist ivuxolimab. This clonotype was obtained from an adult with an advanced solid tumor such as melanoma, head and neck, liver or kidney cancer. The CDR3 reads CASSRAGPETQYF. The CDR3 DNA follows: TGTGCCAGCAGTAGGGCGGGGCCAGAGACCCAGTACTTC.